A selection of T cell receptor beta chains follows, all from one sample in a study of TIL therapy for anti-PD-1-resistant metastatic lung cancer. Sequencing used immunoSEQ multiplex PCR; TCRdb keeps in-frame clones, though not all of them. The data hold approximately 92,000 clones, with 65% observed a single time. Specimen: tumor tissue, collected at baseline. All receptors derive from a person aged 25 to 85 with non-small cell lung cancer. Both conserved end residues are part of each CDR3. A D gene is named only where the DNA matches it firmly. A row's size may be missing; if present it is once, few, many or a size class.

cdr3_length: 18
clone_size: .
v_call: TRBV5-6
j_call: TRBJ1-1
d_call: .
cdr3_nt: TGTGCCAGCAGCTTTCCGTCAGGAAAAGTTGGTAAGGACACTGAAGCTTTCTTT
cdr3_aa: CASSFPSGKVGKDTEAFF

cdr3_length: 15
clone_size: .
v_call: TRBV5-1
j_call: TRBJ2-7
d_call: TRBD1
cdr3_nt: TGCGCCAGCACTAATCCAACGGGACAGGTCTACGAGCAGTACTTC
cdr3_aa: CASTNPTGQVYEQYF

cdr3_length: 14
clone_size: .
v_call: TRBV28
j_call: TRBJ1-2
d_call: TRBD1
cdr3_nt: TGTGCCAGCAAGGGTATGGGACAGTGGGATGGCTACACCTTC
cdr3_aa: CASKGMGQWDGYTF

cdr3_length: 15
clone_size: .
v_call: TRBV4-1
j_call: TRBJ2-1
d_call: .
cdr3_nt: TGCGCCAGCAGCCAACCGGGACACCTCTACAATGAGCAGTTCTTC
cdr3_aa: CASSQPGHLYNEQFF

cdr3_length: 15
clone_size: .
v_call: TRBV3-1/TRBV3-2
j_call: TRBJ2-7
d_call: TRBD2
cdr3_nt: TGTGCCAGCAGCCAAACTAGCGGGTCACAATACGAGCAGTACTTC
cdr3_aa: CASSQTSGSQYEQYF

cdr3_length: 14
clone_size: once
v_call: TRBV15
j_call: TRBJ1-1
d_call: TRBD1
cdr3_nt: TGTGCCACCAGCAGGCTACAGGGGGCAGGTGAAGCTTTCTTT
cdr3_aa: CATSRLQGAGEAFF

cdr3_length: 12
clone_size: .
v_call: TRBV28
j_call: TRBJ2-1
d_call: .
cdr3_nt: TGTGCCAGCAGTTTCAACGTTGGTGAGCAGTTCTTC
cdr3_aa: CASSFNVGEQFF

cdr3_length: 15
clone_size: few
v_call: TRBV11-3
j_call: TRBJ2-1
d_call: TRBD1
cdr3_nt: TGTGCCAGCAGCTCGGGACAGGGGATATACAATGAGCAGTTCTTC
cdr3_aa: CASSSGQGIYNEQFF

cdr3_length: 15
clone_size: .
v_call: TRBV2
j_call: TRBJ1-4
d_call: .
cdr3_nt: TGTGCCAGCAGTGGTGCTCAGGGCGCTAATGAAAAACTGTTTTTT
cdr3_aa: CASSGAQGANEKLFF

cdr3_length: 10
clone_size: .
v_call: TRBV20-1
j_call: TRBJ2-1
d_call: .
cdr3_nt: TGCAGTGCTAGGGACAATGAGCAGTTCTTC
cdr3_aa: CSARDNEQFF

cdr3_length: 13
clone_size: .
v_call: TRBV30
j_call: TRBJ1-2
d_call: .
cdr3_nt: TGTGCCTGGAGTGTAGATGGGAGCTATGGCTACACCTTC
cdr3_aa: CAWSVDGSYGYTF

cdr3_length: 15
clone_size: .
v_call: TRBV6-5
j_call: TRBJ2-3
d_call: TRBD2
cdr3_nt: TGTGCCAGCTTTGGAGGGACTAGCGACACAGATACGCAGTATTTT
cdr3_aa: CASFGGTSDTDTQYF

cdr3_length: 15
clone_size: .
v_call: TRBV6-5
j_call: TRBJ1-6
d_call: TRBD1
cdr3_nt: TGTGCCAGCACCAGGGGGGGAACGGATTATTCACCCCTCCACTTT
cdr3_aa: CASTRGGTDYSPLHF

cdr3_length: 13
clone_size: few
v_call: TRBV7-9
j_call: TRBJ2-7
d_call: .
cdr3_nt: TGTGCCAGCAGCTTTGGACCCGCTTACGAGCAGTACTTC
cdr3_aa: CASSFGPAYEQYF

cdr3_length: 14
clone_size: few
v_call: TRBV2
j_call: TRBJ1-5
d_call: TRBD1
cdr3_nt: TGTGCCAGCAGTGGACAGGGAATTACACGGCCCCAGCATTTT
cdr3_aa: CASSGQGITRPQHF

cdr3_length: 16
clone_size: .
v_call: TRBV27
j_call: TRBJ2-1
d_call: .
cdr3_nt: TGTGCCAGCAGTTTAAGAAACGGCATGGACTACAATGAGCAGTTCTTC
cdr3_aa: CASSLRNGMDYNEQFF

cdr3_length: 16
clone_size: .
v_call: TRBV7-9
j_call: TRBJ2-2
d_call: TRBD2
cdr3_nt: TGTGCCAGCAGCTTAGGACTAGCGGGAGCCACCGGGGAGCTGTTTTTT
cdr3_aa: CASSLGLAGATGELFF

cdr3_length: 13
clone_size: .
v_call: TRBV12-3/TRBV12-4
j_call: TRBJ2-3
d_call: .
cdr3_nt: TGTGCCAGCATCCCAACAGGCACAGATACGCAGTATTTT
cdr3_aa: CASIPTGTDTQYF

cdr3_length: 14
clone_size: .
v_call: TRBV5-1
j_call: TRBJ1-1
d_call: .
cdr3_nt: TGCGCCAGCAGCTTGGTTCCGGAGGACACTGAAGCTTTCTTT
cdr3_aa: CASSLVPEDTEAFF

cdr3_length: 14
clone_size: few
v_call: TRBV6-5
j_call: TRBJ1-5
d_call: TRBD1
cdr3_nt: TGTGCCAGCAGCCTACAGGGGGCTGCTCAGCCCCAGCATTTT
cdr3_aa: CASSLQGAAQPQHF

cdr3_length: 14
clone_size: .
v_call: TRBV5-1
j_call: TRBJ2-2
d_call: .
cdr3_nt: TGCGCCAGCAGCTTGGATTTAGGTCCCGGGGAGCTGTTTTTT
cdr3_aa: CASSLDLGPGELFF

cdr3_length: 13
clone_size: .
v_call: TRBV30
j_call: TRBJ1-4
d_call: TRBD1
cdr3_nt: TGTGCCTGGAAAGGGACAGGGGTTGAAAAACTGTTTTTT
cdr3_aa: CAWKGTGVEKLFF

cdr3_length: 15
clone_size: few
v_call: TRBV5-4
j_call: TRBJ1-4
d_call: .
cdr3_nt: TGTGCCAGCAGCGGAGGGGCGGTGGCGTCGGAAAAACTGTTTTTT
cdr3_aa: CASSGGAVASEKLFF

cdr3_length: 17
clone_size: .
v_call: TRBV7-2
j_call: TRBJ2-3
d_call: .
cdr3_nt: TGTGCCAGCAGCTTTAAGGGGGGCGTTTGGGGCACAGATACGCAGTATTTT
cdr3_aa: CASSFKGGVWGTDTQYF

cdr3_length: 16
clone_size: .
v_call: TRBV21-1
j_call: TRBJ1-1
d_call: .
cdr3_nt: TGTGCCAGCAGCAAAGTCCTGGCGACCGGGAACACTGAAGCTTTCTTT
cdr3_aa: CASSKVLATGNTEAFF

cdr3_length: 16
clone_size: few
v_call: TRBV5-1
j_call: TRBJ1-3
d_call: .
cdr3_nt: TGCGCCAGCAGCTTGGGCCCGCTCGGGCGCGGAAACACCATATATTTT
cdr3_aa: CASSLGPLGRGNTIYF

cdr3_length: 14
clone_size: once
v_call: TRBV19
j_call: TRBJ2-3
d_call: TRBD1
cdr3_nt: TGTGCCAGTAGTAATAACAGGGGGCCGGATACGCAGTATTTT
cdr3_aa: CASSNNRGPDTQYF

cdr3_length: 14
clone_size: .
v_call: TRBV12-5
j_call: TRBJ2-3
d_call: TRBD1
cdr3_nt: TGTGCTAGTGCCGTGGACAGGGCTACAGATACGCAGTATTTT
cdr3_aa: CASAVDRATDTQYF

cdr3_length: 13
clone_size: many
v_call: TRBV9
j_call: TRBJ1-5
d_call: .
cdr3_nt: TGTGCCAGCAGCGCGGGGCTCAATCAGCCCCAGCATTTT
cdr3_aa: CASSAGLNQPQHF

cdr3_length: 13
clone_size: .
v_call: TRBV30
j_call: TRBJ1-2
d_call: .
cdr3_nt: TGTGCCTGGAGTGTACGAGAAGACTTGGGCTACACCTTC
cdr3_aa: CAWSVREDLGYTF

cdr3_length: 13
clone_size: .
v_call: TRBV5-5
j_call: TRBJ1-2
d_call: .
cdr3_nt: TGTGCCAGCAGCTTGGGAGGGATCTATGGCTACACCTTC
cdr3_aa: CASSLGGIYGYTF

cdr3_length: 16
clone_size: .
v_call: TRBV27
j_call: TRBJ2-5
d_call: .
cdr3_nt: TGTGCCAGCAGTTTAGGTCCTGGGCCAGGGGAAGAGACCCAGTACTTC
cdr3_aa: CASSLGPGPGEETQYF

cdr3_length: 14
clone_size: .
v_call: TRBV6-5
j_call: TRBJ1-2
d_call: .
cdr3_nt: TGTGCCAGCAGTTACTCCCGACAGAACTATGGCTACACCTTC
cdr3_aa: CASSYSRQNYGYTF

cdr3_length: 14
clone_size: .
v_call: TRBV10-2
j_call: TRBJ2-6
d_call: .
cdr3_nt: TGCGCCAGCAGTGATTGGTCAGGGGCCAACGTCCTGACTTTC
cdr3_aa: CASSDWSGANVLTF

cdr3_length: 16
clone_size: once
v_call: TRBV7-2
j_call: TRBJ2-5
d_call: TRBD2
cdr3_nt: TGTGCCAGCAGTCTGTTTAGCGGGAGGCTGCAAGAGACCCAGTACTTC
cdr3_aa: CASSLFSGRLQETQYF

cdr3_length: 14
clone_size: .
v_call: TRBV27
j_call: TRBJ2-6
d_call: .
cdr3_nt: TGTGCCAGCAGTGTACAGGGTGGGGCCAACGTCCTGACTTTC
cdr3_aa: CASSVQGGANVLTF

cdr3_length: 12
clone_size: few
v_call: TRBV4-1
j_call: TRBJ2-1
d_call: .
cdr3_nt: TGCGCCAGCAGCCAAGAGGGGAGGGAGCAGTTCTTC
cdr3_aa: CASSQEGREQFF

cdr3_length: 15
clone_size: .
v_call: TRBV5-1
j_call: TRBJ2-5
d_call: .
cdr3_nt: TGCGCCAGCAGCTTGGTAGGGAGACGGGAAGAGACCCAGTACTTC
cdr3_aa: CASSLVGRREETQYF

cdr3_length: 16
clone_size: .
v_call: TRBV6-2/TRBV6-3
j_call: TRBJ2-1
d_call: TRBD2
cdr3_nt: TGTGCCAGCAGTTACTCGGCTAGCGGGGGGTTCAATGAGCAGTTCTTC
cdr3_aa: CASSYSASGGFNEQFF

cdr3_length: 14
clone_size: .
v_call: TRBV5-6
j_call: TRBJ1-4
d_call: .
cdr3_nt: TGTGCCAGCAGCTTGGGACAAACGGGAGAAAAACTGTTTTTT
cdr3_aa: CASSLGQTGEKLFF

cdr3_length: 14
clone_size: .
v_call: TRBV6-2/TRBV6-3
j_call: TRBJ1-4
d_call: .
cdr3_nt: TGTGCCAGCAGTTACTCGGGATGGGGTGAAAAACTGTTTTTT
cdr3_aa: CASSYSGWGEKLFF

cdr3_length: 14
clone_size: few
v_call: TRBV28
j_call: TRBJ1-2
d_call: TRBD1
cdr3_nt: TGTGCCAGCAGTTACTCGGGACAGGGTTATGGCTACACCTTC
cdr3_aa: CASSYSGQGYGYTF

cdr3_length: 13
clone_size: .
v_call: TRBV10-3
j_call: TRBJ2-1
d_call: .
cdr3_nt: TGTGCCGCATACTCCGGGACTGGTAATGAGCAGTTCTTC
cdr3_aa: CAAYSGTGNEQFF

cdr3_length: 14
clone_size: .
v_call: TRBV5-6
j_call: TRBJ1-5
d_call: .
cdr3_nt: TGTGCCAGCAGCTTGTTAAACGGGGATCAGCCCCAGCATTTT
cdr3_aa: CASSLLNGDQPQHF

cdr3_length: 14
clone_size: few
v_call: TRBV28
j_call: TRBJ1-4
d_call: TRBD1
cdr3_nt: TGTGCCAGCAGTGAGACAGGGGGCCTCAGAAAACTGTTTTTT
cdr3_aa: CASSETGGLRKLFF

cdr3_length: 16
clone_size: few
v_call: TRBV27
j_call: TRBJ1-5
d_call: .
cdr3_nt: TGTGCCAGCAGCCCGGGGGGGGCGCATGGCAATCAGCCCCAGCATTTT
cdr3_aa: CASSPGGAHGNQPQHF

cdr3_length: 17
clone_size: once
v_call: TRBV28
j_call: TRBJ2-3
d_call: TRBD2
cdr3_nt: TGTGCCAGCAGTTATCGGACTAGCGGGGGACGCACAGATACGCAGTATTTT
cdr3_aa: CASSYRTSGGRTDTQYF

cdr3_length: 14
clone_size: .
v_call: TRBV9
j_call: TRBJ2-7
d_call: TRBD1
cdr3_nt: TGTGCCAGCGGACAGGGGGGAAAATCCTACGAGCAGTACTTC
cdr3_aa: CASGQGGKSYEQYF

cdr3_length: 14
clone_size: few
v_call: TRBV30
j_call: TRBJ1-4
d_call: .
cdr3_nt: TGTGCCTGGAGTGTATCGGGGGTGGCCGAAAAACTGTTTTTT
cdr3_aa: CAWSVSGVAEKLFF

cdr3_length: 17
clone_size: .
v_call: TRBV6-2/TRBV6-3
j_call: TRBJ2-7
d_call: TRBD2
cdr3_nt: TGTGCCAGCAGTTACTTCTTCAGGACTAGAAGCCGGGGGGAGCAGTACTTC
cdr3_aa: CASSYFFRTRSRGEQYF

cdr3_length: 18
clone_size: few
v_call: TRBV7-9
j_call: TRBJ2-1
d_call: .
cdr3_nt: TGTGCCAGCAGCTTTGACGCCCTGCGCGGGGGCGCTTACAATGAGCAGTTCTTC
cdr3_aa: CASSFDALRGGAYNEQFF

cdr3_length: 13
clone_size: .
v_call: TRBV6-6
j_call: TRBJ1-1
d_call: .
cdr3_nt: TGTGCCAGCAGTTACGGGACACTTAATGAAGCTTTCTTT
cdr3_aa: CASSYGTLNEAFF

cdr3_length: 16
clone_size: .
v_call: TRBV7-2
j_call: TRBJ2-3
d_call: .
cdr3_nt: TGTGCCAGCAGCTTGTCCCAGCGGGTGGTCACAGATACGCAGTATTTT
cdr3_aa: CASSLSQRVVTDTQYF